Listed below are T cell receptor beta chains from one sample, sequenced in a study of OX40 agonist ivuxolimab in advanced cancers. The assay was immunoSEQ multiplex PCR, and TCRdb's table has in-frame clones only and misses some. The sample includes 50,000 to 65,000 clones, 80% to 90% of them seen just once. The material sequenced was CD4+ or CD8+ T cells sorted from blood, taken in a trial of the OX40 agonist ivuxolimab. These receptors came from an adult with an advanced solid tumor such as melanoma, head and neck, liver or kidney cancer. Both conserved end residues are part of each CDR3. The D gene is left open where the match is weak. Expanded clones get a size class; other rows say once, few or many, or leave the size out.

>-|TRBV6-5|TRBJ2-7|-
TGTGCCAGCAGCACACTCGGGTACGAGCAGTACTTC
CASSTLGYEQYF
>-|TRBV7-9|TRBJ2-7|-
TGTGCCAGCAGCGCTCCGACAGGAGCCTACGAGCAGTACTTC
CASSAPTGAYEQYF
>TRBD1|TRBV7-2|TRBJ1-6|many
TGTGCCAGCAGCTCGCCAAACAGGGGTAGCTTTGAATCACCCCTCCACTTT
CASSSPNRGSFESPLHF
>-|TRBV28|TRBJ1-5|-
TGTGCCAGCAGCCTCACTAGATTCAATCAGCCCCAGCATTTT
CASSLTRFNQPQHF
>-|TRBV27|TRBJ2-5|-
TGTGCCAGCAGGTCGGTTGAGACCCAGTACTTC
CASRSVETQYF
>-|TRBV30|TRBJ2-2|-
TGTGCCTGGAAGGCCTTGGTCGGGGAGCTGTTTTTT
CAWKALVGELFF
>-|TRBV10-1|TRBJ2-3|-
TGCGCCAGCAGCACGGGGCCCAGCGATACGCAGTATTTT
CASSTGPSDTQYF
>TRBD1|TRBV2|TRBJ1-1|-
TGTGCCAGCAGCCTGGACAGGGCAAACACTGAAGCTTTCTTT
CASSLDRANTEAFF
>TRBD1|TRBV25-1|TRBJ1-6|-
TGTGCCAGCAGTGAGAGGGGGCGGAGGTCACCCCTCCACTTT
CASSERGRRSPLHF
>TRBD1|TRBV6-5|TRBJ1-2|-
TGTGCCAGCAGGACAGGGGAAAGAGACTATGGCTACACCTTC
CASRTGERDYGYTF
>-|TRBV28|TRBJ2-5|-
TGTGCCAGCGCATTCACACCGTACCAAGAGACCCAGTACTTC
CASAFTPYQETQYF
>-|TRBV7-8|TRBJ2-7|-
TGTGCCAGCAGCTTTGAGCGGTCCCCAGGCTACGAGCAGTACTTC
CASSFERSPGYEQYF
>-|TRBV6-1|TRBJ1-3|-
TGTGCCAGCAGTGATCTTGGCTCTGGAAACACCATATATTTT
CASSDLGSGNTIYF
>-|TRBV12-1|TRBJ2-7|-
TGTGCCAGCAGCACGGTCGGACTAGCGGAGAACTACGAGCAGTACTTC
CASSTVGLAENYEQYF
>-|TRBV30|TRBJ2-7|once
TGTCTGGGGTGGAGGAGTTGGAGCTCCTACGAGCAGTACTTC
CLGWRSWSSYEQYF
>-|TRBV6-1|TRBJ2-2|-
TGTGCCAGCACACGATCCTTCGAGGGCGGGGAGCTGTTTTTT
CASTRSFEGGELFF
>-|TRBV6-5|TRBJ2-7|few
TGTGCCAGCTGGGGGGCGGACAATACCTACGAGCAGTACTTC
CASWGADNTYEQYF
>-|TRBV28|TRBJ1-2|-
TGTGCCAGTCGTTACGGTGGCTACACCTTC
CASRYGGYTF
>-|TRBV7-2|TRBJ1-4|-
TGTGCCAGCAGCTTGACAGGATTTAATGAAAAACTGTTTTTT
CASSLTGFNEKLFF
>-|TRBV29-1|TRBJ2-1|-
TGCAGCGTCACACCAAGGGCGTCCTACAATGAGCAGTTCTTC
CSVTPRASYNEQFF
>-|TRBV25-1|TRBJ1-4|-
TGTGCCAGCAGCATCGGAGGCGGTAATGAAAAACTGTTTTTT
CASSIGGGNEKLFF
>-|TRBV27|TRBJ2-2|-
TGTGCCAGCAGGCCGGGGCCCGGGGAGCTGTTTTTT
CASRPGPGELFF
>TRBD1|TRBV5-4|TRBJ2-7|-
TGTGCCAGCAGCTGGGACAGGGGCTCCTACGAGCAGTACTTC
CASSWDRGSYEQYF
>-|TRBV9|TRBJ1-1|-
TGTGCCAGCAGCGAATGGGGGACGAACACTGAAGCTTTCTTT
CASSEWGTNTEAFF
>TRBD2|TRBV4-2|TRBJ2-3|-
TGTGCCAGCAGCCAACCGGGACTAGCGGGAGGGCCAGATACGCAGTATTTT
CASSQPGLAGGPDTQYF
>TRBD2|TRBV27|TRBJ2-7|-
TGTGCCAGCAGTACCGGGGGGGTTCGGAGCGGGAGGGCCTACGAGCAGTACTTC
CASSTGGVRSGRAYEQYF
>-|TRBV30|TRBJ2-3|-
TGTGCCTGGAGTGACCGACAGCCTACGCAGTATTTT
CAWSDRQPTQYF
>-|TRBV21-1|TRBJ2-7|-
TGTGCCAGCACCCGGACGGGATCCTACGAGCAGTACTTC
CASTRTGSYEQYF